Below are 30 T cell receptor beta chains sequenced from a single sample in a study of blood T cell repertoires in COVID-19. Sequencing was performed with immunoSEQ multiplex PCR; in TCRdb, only in-frame clones are kept and a portion is missing. Of around 300,000 clones listed, approximately 85% are singletons. Sample: PBMCs or T cells enriched from blood (not recorded which). The origin of the receptors is a woman in her 30s who had recovered from COVID-19.

The chain combines TRBV2 with TRBJ1-6, with D possibly being TRBD1 (6 bases). The V gene lost 11 bases and the J gene lost 14 bases, with 22 bases spanning the gap. Per the germline V gene, CDR1 is SNHLY and CDR2 is FYNNEI. This CDR3 is 13 amino acids long. The CDR3: CAGRAWGPRALHF. As DNA, the CDR3 is TGTGCCGGCCGGGCATGGGGGCCCCGAGCCCTCCACTTT.

V and J are TRBV7-9 and TRBJ2-7, with a tentative D call TRBD1 (5 bases). This CDR3 contains 15 residues. Trimming took off 6 bases at V and 5 bases at J, with 20 bases between the two ends. Germline V gene lookup returns CDR1 SEHNR and CDR2 FQNEAQ (reference sequence). This CDR3 reads CASSHDISDIDEQYF. CDR3 sequence (DNA): TGTGCCAGCAGTCACGATATTTCGGACATTGACGAGCAGTACTTC. The entire variable domain, with the rest obtained from reference TRBV7-9 and TRBJ2-7, is as follows: DTGVSQNPRHKITKRGQNVTFRCDPISEHNRLYWYRQTLGQGPEFLTYFQNEAQLEKSRLLSDRFSAERPKGSFSTLEIQRTEQGDSAMYLCASSHDISDIDEQYFGPGTRLTVT.

The V gene is TRBV27, the J gene TRBJ1-1; D gene uncertain. Germline CDR1 MNHEY, CDR2 SMNVEV (reference sequence). The length of the CDR3 is 13 residues. The V and J ends lost 2 bases and 1 base respectively, with 5 bases between them. CDR3 loop: CASSLLPNTEAFF. In nucleotides, the CDR3 is TGTGCCAGCAGTTTACTTCCGAACACTGAAGCTTTCTTT.

V is TRBV7-2 and J is TRBJ2-2; 11 nucleotides agree with TRBD2. The CDR3 consists of 17 residues. Germline assignment: CDR1 SGHTA and CDR2 FQGNSA. V was clipped by 3 bases and J by 6 bases; unmatched bases: 9. CDR3 residues: CASSLWSLAGAAGELFF. The CDR3 bases are TGTGCCAGCAGCTTGTGGTCACTAGCGGGAGCGGCCGGGGAGCTGTTTTTT.

This clone was detected once. This chain connects TRBV5-1 to TRBJ1-1; D is uncertain. There are 18 residues in the CDR3. CDR1 and CDR2 (germline): SGHRS, YFSETQ. Trimming shortened V by 0 bases and J by 5 bases, and 23 bases separated the two germline ends. The CDR3 loop is CASSLGPGGTGLWTEAFF. CDR3 sequence (DNA): TGCGCCAGCAGCTTGGGTCCGGGCGGTACCGGACTCTGGACTGAAGCTTTCTTT. The full variable domain, rest sourced from reference TRBV5-1 and TRBJ1-1, is KAGVTQTPRYLIKTRGQQVTLSCSPISGHRSVSWYQQTPGQGLQFLFEYFSETQRNKGNFPGRFSGRQFSNSRSEMNVSTLELGDSALYLCASSLGPGGTGLWTEAFFGQGTRLTVV.

V and J are TRBV25-1 and TRBJ2-1, with 9 bases that match TRBD2. The CDR3 has 15 residues. Germline V gives CDR1 MGHDK, CDR2 SYGVNS. The ends lost 4 bases at V and 5 bases at J; junction bases unmatched: 6. CDR3 residues: CASSGKREADNEQFF. Here the CDR3 DNA reads TGTGCCAGCAGTGGAAAGCGGGAGGCCGACAATGAGCAGTTCTTC.

J is TRBJ2-2 and V is TRBV18, with 12 bases fitting TRBD1. Germline CDR1 KGHSH, CDR2 LQKENI. The CDR3 runs 16 residues. With V trimmed by 2 bases and J by 7 bases, 5 bases remained unmatched. The CDR3 coding sequence is TGTGCCAGCTCACCAGGGACAGGGGGCCTCGTCGGGGAGCTGTTTTTT. Residues: CASSPGTGGLVGELFF. The entire variable domain, with the rest obtained from reference TRBV18 and TRBJ2-2, is as follows: NAGVMQNPRHLVRRRGQEARLRCSPMKGHSHVYWYRQLPEEGLKFMVYLQKENIIDESGMPKERFSAEFPKEGPSILRIQQVVRGDSAAYFCASSPGTGGLVGELFFGEGSRLTVL.

The V gene is TRBV5-1, the J gene TRBJ1-3; D is perhaps TRBD1 (5 bases). The CDR3 contains 15 residues. Germline CDR1 SGHRS, CDR2 YFSETQ. Trimming cost V 4 bases and J 0 bases, with 11 bases left between them. In nucleotides, the CDR3 is TGCGCCAGCAGCCCCGGGACTGGCTCTGGAAACACCATATATTTT. Translated: CASSPGTGSGNTIYF.

This chain uses TRBV5-4 with TRBJ2-7; D possibly corresponds to TRBD1 (6 bases). Germline V gives CDR1 SGHNT, CDR2 YYREEE (reference sequence). The CDR3 is 15 amino acids. Trimming left V 2 bases short and J 0 bases short, with 12 bases between. The CDR3 loop is CASSFATGSSYEQYF. In DNA form, the CDR3 reads TGTGCCAGCAGCTTCGCGACAGGTTCCTCCTACGAGCAGTACTTC.

V gene TRBV19 combines with J gene TRBJ1-5; D is unclear. V shed 5 bases and J shed 4 bases, with 24 bases lying between them. Germline-derived CDR1 and CDR2 are LNHDA and SQIVND (reference sequence). There are 18 residues in the CDR3. The CDR3 reads CASSPPPFHTSDNQPQHF. DNA for the CDR3: TGTGCCAGTAGTCCCCCCCCTTTCCACACCTCCGATAATCAGCCCCAGCATTTT.

This chain's CDR3 is CASSLAGQGASRTEAFF. The CDR3 nucleotides read TGTGCCAGCAGCTTGGCGGGACAGGGGGCGAGTAGGACTGAAGCTTTCTTT. This chain connects TRBV5-8 to TRBJ1-1; 12 bases line up with TRBD1. The CDR3 loop spans 17 amino acids. After removal of 0 bases from V and 5 bases from J, the junction contained 8 bases not matched to a gene. Germline V gene lookup returns CDR1 SGHTS and CDR2 YDEGEE. Complete variable domain (other parts from reference TRBV5-8 and TRBJ1-1): EAGVTQSPTHLIKTRGQQATLRCSPISGHTSVYWYQQALGLGLQFLLWYDEGEERNRGNFPPRFSGRQFPNYSSELNVNALELEDSALYLCASSLAGQGASRTEAFFGQGTRLTVV.

This clone was found once. One junction end disagrees with the germline gene, perhaps due to a read error. The V call is TRBV25-1, the J call TRBJ2-3; 7 bases agree with TRBD2. There are 14 residues in the CDR3. The germline gives CDR1 MGHDK, CDR2 SYGVNS. CDR3 sequence: CASSEGGSRDTQYF. The CDR3 coding sequence is TGTGCCAGCAGTGAAGGCGGGAGCAGAGATACGCAGTATTTT.

The genes are TRBV21-1 and TRBJ2-5; the table's D call, TRBD2, was not checked against the DNA. TRBV21-1 is termed a pseudogene. The CDR3 sequence is 17 residues long. CDR3 region: CASSKLGTTTLQETQYF. CDR3 nucleotides: TGTGCCAGCAGCAAATTGGGGACTACCACCTTACAAGAGACCCAGTACTTC.

The chain has TRBV18 and TRBJ1-1; D is unclear. CDR3 length: 13 residues. Trimming took 0 bases from V and 5 from J, leaving 7 bases between them. Germline V gives CDR1 KGHSH, CDR2 LQKENI. The chain's CDR3 is CASSPPAGTEAFF. CDR3 DNA sequence: TGTGCCAGCTCACCACCGGCCGGGACTGAAGCTTTCTTT.

The V gene is TRBV6-2 or TRBV6-3, the J gene TRBJ1-2, with 8 bases aligning to TRBD1. This CDR3 has 13 residues. Trimming removed 5 bases from V and 3 bases from J; junction bases left unmatched: 2. Germline-derived CDR1 and CDR2 are MNHEY and SVGEGT. CDR3 region: CASSMDRDYGYTF. Here the CDR3 DNA reads TGTGCCAGCAGTATGGACAGGGACTATGGCTACACCTTC.

In DNA, the CDR3 is TGTGCCAGCAGTCCGAGTGGACTCCCGAGCGAGCAGTACTTC. Amino acid sequence: CASSPSGLPSEQYF. V and J are TRBV28 and TRBJ2-7; weak D call: TRBD2 (5 bases). V dropped 5 bases and J dropped 6 bases, with 17 bases sitting between them. CDR3 length: 14 residues. Germline V lookup: CDR1 MDHEN, CDR2 SYDVKM. The full variable domain, completed using reference TRBV28 and TRBJ2-7, is DVKVTQSSRYLVKRTGEKVFLECVQDMDHENMFWYRQDPGLGLRLIYFSYDVKMKEKGDIPEGYSVSREKKERFSLILESASTNQTSMYLCASSPSGLPSEQYFGPGTRLTVT.

The J gene is TRBJ2-5, the V gene TRBV9; the D is unclear. Trimming pared 5 bases from V and 7 bases from J, leaving 9 bases between. Germline CDR1 is SGDLS and CDR2 is YYNGEE. The CDR3 loop spans 11 amino acids. CDR3 amino acids: CASSNGGTQYF. The CDR3 DNA reads as TGTGCCAGCAGTAACGGCGGGACCCAGTACTTC.

The chain combines TRBV27 with TRBJ1-6; D may be TRBD1 (5 bases). Germline V CDR1 and CDR2: MNHEY, SMNVEV (reference sequence). CDR3 size: 14 residues. Trimming stripped 3 bases from V and 10 bases from J, with 13 bases between. The CDR3 sequence: CASSFGGGVSPLHF. In DNA, the CDR3 is TGTGCCAGCAGTTTCGGGGGAGGGGTATCACCCCTCCACTTT.

The gene calls are TRBV3-1 (or the pseudogene TRBV3-2) and TRBJ2-7; weak D call: TRBD1 (6 bases). Germline V lookup: CDR1 LGHDT, CDR2 YNNKEL (reference sequence). The CDR3 spans 16 residues. The V gene lost 3 bases and the J gene lost 2 bases, with 17 bases spanning the gap. Here the CDR3 DNA reads TGTGCCAGCAGCCAGACTCCCGGGACACCAACCTACGAGCAGTACTTC. Residues: CASSQTPGTPTYEQYF.

The rearrangement links TRBV18 to TRBJ1-1; tentatively, D is TRBD1 (6 bases). Germline values: CDR1 KGHSH, CDR2 LQKENI. V lost 3 bases, J lost 3 bases, and 17 bases lay in between. The CDR3 runs 16 residues. The CDR3 region is CASSPIYRVADTEAFF. In DNA form, the CDR3 reads TGTGCCAGCTCACCGATCTACAGGGTTGCGGACACTGAAGCTTTCTTT.

The chain is built from TRBV28 and TRBJ2-7; no definite D call. The CDR3 totals 11 residues. Germline CDR1 reads MDHEN; CDR2 reads SYDVKM. Trimming pared 3 bases from V and 4 bases from J, leaving 4 bases between. The DNA for the CDR3 is TGTGCCAGCAGTTTTATATACGAGCAGTACTTC. Amino acids: CASSFIYEQYF.

This chain links TRBV13 with TRBJ2-3; D is undetermined. Trimming removed 1 base at V and 3 bases at J, with 8 bases between. The CDR3 is 14 amino acids. Germline CDR1 and CDR2: PRHDT and FYEKMQ (reference sequence). The chain's CDR3 is CASSLVLRTDTQYF. CDR3 nucleotide sequence: TGTGCCAGCAGCTTAGTCCTTCGGACAGATACGCAGTATTTT.

The V and J genes are TRBV19 and TRBJ2-5; 7 bases are a match to TRBD2. Trimming cost V 7 bases and J 4 bases; bases outside gene matches: 9. This CDR3 spans 14 amino acids. Germline V gene data show CDR1 as LNHDA and CDR2 as SQIVND (reference sequence). CDR3 loop: CASNKRGGRETQYF. CDR3 DNA sequence: TGTGCCAGTAACAAGCGGGGCGGGAGAGAGACCCAGTACTTC.

V is TRBV5-1 and J is TRBJ2-7, with D possibly being TRBD2 (5 bases). The CDR3 has 15 residues. CDR1 and CDR2 (germline): SGHRS, YFSETQ. Trimming took off 5 bases at V and 1 base at J, with 16 bases between the two ends. The CDR3 loop reads CASRGRVSGSYEQYF. CDR3 sequence (DNA): TGCGCCAGCAGGGGGAGAGTGTCGGGTTCCTACGAGCAGTACTTC.

This chain links TRBV3-1 (or the pseudogene TRBV3-2) with TRBJ2-1; D remains unclear. The length of the CDR3 is 16 residues. Germline CDR1 is LGHDT and CDR2 is YNNKEL (reference sequence). The V end was cut by 0 bases, the J end by 5 bases, with 14 bases between. The CDR3 sequence: CASSQDERIPNNEQFF. The CDR3 DNA reads as TGTGCCAGCAGCCAAGATGAGCGTATCCCCAACAATGAGCAGTTCTTC.

V usage is TRBV27 and J usage is TRBJ2-4, with TRBD2 matching over 16 bases. V lost 10 bases and J lost 7; bases outside the gene matches: 7. Germline CDR1 reads MNHEY; CDR2 reads SMNVEV (reference sequence). The CDR3 loop spans 15 amino acids. CDR3 in DNA: TGTGCCAAGGGGACTAGCGGGAGGGCCGGTAACATTCAGTACTTC. This sequence encodes CAKGTSGRAGNIQYF.

The chain has TRBV2 and TRBJ1-4, with 8 bases aligning to TRBD1. This CDR3 region has 13 residues. Germline V gives CDR1 SNHLY, CDR2 FYNNEI. V lost 7 bases and J lost 6; bases outside the gene matches: 4. The CDR3 DNA is TGTGCCAGCAACGACAGGGGAGATGAAAAACTGTTTTTT. Translating gives CASNDRGDEKLFF.

This chain connects TRBV7-8 to TRBJ2-1; 12 nucleotides agree with TRBD2. CDR1 is SGHVS and CDR2 is FQNEAQ in the germline V gene. The ends lost 1 base at V and 7 bases at J; junction bases unmatched: 5. CDR3 length equals 16 residues. CDR3 coding DNA: TGTGCCAGCAGCTTAGAGACTAGCGGGGGTTCAAATGAGCAGTTCTTC. It encodes CASSLETSGGSNEQFF.

J is TRBJ2-7 and V is TRBV5-4; 8 bases fit TRBD2. This CDR3 has 15 residues. The J segment lost 6 bases and the V segment lost 3 bases, leaving 11 bases of the junction unmatched. Germline CDR1 is SGHNT and CDR2 is YYREEE (reference sequence). CDR3 coding DNA: TGTGCCAGCAGCTGGCAGGGGCGGGAGGAAGGCGAGCAGTACTTC. Its translation is CASSWQGREEGEQYF.

For this clone: The sample has other DNA sequences that encode this CDR3 too. The rearrangement uses TRBV7-8 and TRBJ2-7, with TRBD2 matching over 8 bases. This CDR3 is built from 15 residues. Per germline, CDR1 SGHVS and CDR2 FQNEAQ. Germline trimming cut 2 bases from V and 4 bases from J; bases unmatched to any gene: 7. DNA for the CDR3: TGTGCCAGCAGCTTAAGTCCGGGGGGGGAGTACGAGCAGTACTTC. Encoded protein: CASSLSPGGEYEQYF.